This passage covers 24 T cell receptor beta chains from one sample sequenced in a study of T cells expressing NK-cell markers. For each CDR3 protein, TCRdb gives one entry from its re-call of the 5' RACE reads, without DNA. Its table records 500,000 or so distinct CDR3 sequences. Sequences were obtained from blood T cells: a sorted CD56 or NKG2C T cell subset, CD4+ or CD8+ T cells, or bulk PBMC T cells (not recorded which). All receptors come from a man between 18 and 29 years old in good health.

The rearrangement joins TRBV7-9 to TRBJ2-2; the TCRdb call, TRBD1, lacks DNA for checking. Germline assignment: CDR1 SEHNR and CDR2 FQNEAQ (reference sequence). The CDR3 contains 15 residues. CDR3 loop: CASSPRDTVTGELFF.

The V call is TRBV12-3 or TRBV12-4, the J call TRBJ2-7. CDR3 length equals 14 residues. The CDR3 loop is CASSPSGSRYEQYF.

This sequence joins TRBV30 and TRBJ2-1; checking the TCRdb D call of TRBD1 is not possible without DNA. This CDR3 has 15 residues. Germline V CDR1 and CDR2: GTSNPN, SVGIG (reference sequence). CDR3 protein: CAWSGDPSSYNEQFF.

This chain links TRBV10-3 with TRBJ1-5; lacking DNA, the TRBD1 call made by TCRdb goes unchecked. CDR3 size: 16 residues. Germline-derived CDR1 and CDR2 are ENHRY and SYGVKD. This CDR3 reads CAISFTGGAGNQPQHF.

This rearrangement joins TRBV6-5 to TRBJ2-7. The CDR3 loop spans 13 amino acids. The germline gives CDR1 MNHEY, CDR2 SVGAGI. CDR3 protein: CASSSMAAYEQYF.

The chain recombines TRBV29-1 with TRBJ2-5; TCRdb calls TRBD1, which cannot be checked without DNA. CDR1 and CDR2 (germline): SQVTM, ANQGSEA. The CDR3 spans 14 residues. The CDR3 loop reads CSVARQGSGETQYF.

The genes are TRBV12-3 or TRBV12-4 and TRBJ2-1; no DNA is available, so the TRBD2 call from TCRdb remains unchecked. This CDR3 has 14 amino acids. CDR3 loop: CASSLLWVEGEQFF.

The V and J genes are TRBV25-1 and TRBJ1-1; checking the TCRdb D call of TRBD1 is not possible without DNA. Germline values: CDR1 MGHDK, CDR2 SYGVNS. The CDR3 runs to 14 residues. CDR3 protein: CASSETGWNTEAFF.

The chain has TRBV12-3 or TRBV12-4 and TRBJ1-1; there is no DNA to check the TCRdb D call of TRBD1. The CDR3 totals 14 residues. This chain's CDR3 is CASSPDTHGAEAFF.

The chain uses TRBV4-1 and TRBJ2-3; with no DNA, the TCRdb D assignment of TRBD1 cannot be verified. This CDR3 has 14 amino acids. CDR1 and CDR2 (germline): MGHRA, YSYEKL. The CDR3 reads CASSLAGETDTQYF.

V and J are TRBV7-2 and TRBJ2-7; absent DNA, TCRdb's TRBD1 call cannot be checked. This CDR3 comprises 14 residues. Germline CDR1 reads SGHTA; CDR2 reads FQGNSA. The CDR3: CASSLAPGVWEQYF.

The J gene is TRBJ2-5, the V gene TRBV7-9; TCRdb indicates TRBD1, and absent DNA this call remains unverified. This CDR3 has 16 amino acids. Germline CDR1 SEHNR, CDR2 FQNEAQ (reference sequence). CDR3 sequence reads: CASSFTTGGKGQTQYF.

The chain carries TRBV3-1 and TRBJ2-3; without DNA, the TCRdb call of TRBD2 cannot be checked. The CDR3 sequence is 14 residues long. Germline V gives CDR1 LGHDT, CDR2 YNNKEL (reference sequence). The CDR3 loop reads CASSHTGGTDTQYF.

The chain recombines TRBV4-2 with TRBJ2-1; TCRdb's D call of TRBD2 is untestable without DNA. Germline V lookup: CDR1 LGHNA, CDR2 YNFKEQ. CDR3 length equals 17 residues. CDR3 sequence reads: CASSQALGLAQVNEQFF.

The CDR3 sequence: CASSQVGSGPQETQYF. This chain uses TRBV14 with TRBJ2-5; no DNA is available, so the TRBD2 call from TCRdb remains unchecked. CDR1 SGHDN and CDR2 FVKESK come from the germline V gene. CDR3 length equals 16 residues. Complete variable domain (other parts from reference TRBV14 and TRBJ2-5): EAGVTQFPSHSVIEKGQTVTLRCDPISGHDNLYWYRRVMGKEIKFLLHFVKESKQDESGMPNNRFLAERTGGTYSTLKVQPAELEDSGVYFCASSQVGSGPQETQYFGPGTRLLVL.

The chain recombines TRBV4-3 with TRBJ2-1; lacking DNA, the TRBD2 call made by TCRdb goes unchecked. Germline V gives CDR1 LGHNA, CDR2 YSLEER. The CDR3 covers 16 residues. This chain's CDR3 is CASSQVLTSGNHEQFF.

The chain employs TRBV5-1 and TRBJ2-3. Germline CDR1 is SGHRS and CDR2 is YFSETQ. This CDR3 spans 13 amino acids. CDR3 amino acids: CASSSRPTDTQYF. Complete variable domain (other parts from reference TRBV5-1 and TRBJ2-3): KAGVTQTPRYLIKTRGQQVTLSCSPISGHRSVSWYQQTPGQGLQFLFEYFSETQRNKGNFPGRFSGRQFSNSRSEMNVSTLELGDSALYLCASSSRPTDTQYFGPGTRLTVL.

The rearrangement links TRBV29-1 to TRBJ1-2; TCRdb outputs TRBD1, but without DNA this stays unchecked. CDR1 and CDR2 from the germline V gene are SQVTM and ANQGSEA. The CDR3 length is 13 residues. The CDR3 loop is CSVEETGTYGYTF.

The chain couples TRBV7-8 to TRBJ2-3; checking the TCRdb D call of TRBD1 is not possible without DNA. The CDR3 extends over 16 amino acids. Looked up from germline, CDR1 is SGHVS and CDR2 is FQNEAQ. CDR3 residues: CASRSSGTGGADTQYF.

The CDR3: CASSIGQGPTDTQYF. This sequence joins TRBV12-3 or TRBV12-4 and TRBJ2-3; the D gene TCRdb calls, TRBD1, cannot be checked with no DNA. The CDR3 spans 15 residues.

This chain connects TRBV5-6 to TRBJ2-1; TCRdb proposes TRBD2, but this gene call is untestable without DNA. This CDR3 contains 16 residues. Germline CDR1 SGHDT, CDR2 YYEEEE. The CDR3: CASSPLPSGSLREQFF.

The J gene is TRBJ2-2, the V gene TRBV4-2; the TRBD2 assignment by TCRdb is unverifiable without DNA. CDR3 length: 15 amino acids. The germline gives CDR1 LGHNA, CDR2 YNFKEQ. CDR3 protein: CASSLRQGTSGELFF.

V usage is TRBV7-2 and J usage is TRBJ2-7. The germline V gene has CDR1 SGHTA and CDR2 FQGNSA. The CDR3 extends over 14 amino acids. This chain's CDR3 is CASSLAPDRREQYF.

This chain's CDR3 is CASGFGLAGAGYEQYF. The genes are TRBV19 and TRBJ2-7; TCRdb selects TRBD2, and the lack of DNA leaves this call unchecked. The CDR3 totals 16 residues. Germline loops: CDR1 LNHDA, CDR2 SQIVND (reference sequence).